This T cell receptor beta chain was sequenced in a study of T cell responses to AZD1222 COVID-19 vaccine. On this clone: What it binds is unknown.

Whether given at about 4 or about 12 weeks, second doses were pooled. General study results and limits: There were mostly white British donors and more females than males, and clonal diversity was possibly underestimated. The span of vaccine-associated CD4 TCRs extended across spike, with dominance at 160-218 and 743-854. Nearly half of unique spike-specific TCRs reportedly avoided B.1.351 and B.1.1.7 mutated regions.

Looked up from germline, CDR1 is SGHNT and CDR2 is YYREEE (reference sequence). Germline trimming cut 5 bases from V and 5 bases from J; bases unmatched to any gene: 7. This CDR3 is built from 14 residues. The protocol was immunoSEQ multiplex PCR, while the TCRdb copy is restricted to in-frame clones and leaves out a portion. The sample lists fewer than 140,000 clones, 90% occurring once. The chain couples TRBV5-4 to TRBJ2-1; 7 nucleotides align to TRBD2. Source: peripheral blood, taken 28 days after the second AZD1222 dose. This TCR was recovered from an adult who received the AZD1222 COVID-19 vaccine. The CDR3 DNA follows: TGTGCCAGCAGGTCGGCTAGCGGCAACAATGAGCAGTTCTTC. This translates into CASRSASGNNEQFF.